These 10 T cell receptor beta chains originate from one sample sequenced in a study of cytomegalovirus exposure and HLA in healthy donors. Clones were sequenced by immunoSEQ multiplex PCR, and TCRdb holds only the in-frame ones, with some missing. This sample has 200,000 to 250,000 clones; approximately 88% occur once, and the top ten carry over 12%. Sequenced input: PBMCs. These receptors all stem from a woman in her thirties in good health and CMV-seropositive.

This sequence joins TRBV10-3 and TRBJ2-7; D might be TRBD1 (5 bases). Deletions cut 10 bases from V and 2 bases from J, with 18 bases between. The CDR3 has 14 amino acids. CDR1 is ENHRY, CDR2 SYGVKD, per germline. The CDR3 DNA reads as TGTGCCACCTCCCCCCAGGGTAAGGCCTACGAGCAGTACTTC. Translated: CATSPQGKAYEQYF.

The chain recombines TRBV5-1 with TRBJ1-2, with D hard to call. CDR3 size: 12 residues. The ends were cut back, 4 bases at V and 8 bases at J, with 12 bases in the middle. Germline lookup yields CDR1 SGHRS and CDR2 YFSETQ. The CDR3 protein is CASSPQGGGYTF. In nucleotides, the CDR3 is TGCGCCAGCAGCCCACAAGGAGGAGGCTACACCTTC.

This clone showed up just once. The rearrangement joins TRBV2 to TRBJ2-7, with 9 bases aligning to TRBD2. V shed 4 bases, J shed 10 bases, and the junction held 5 bases outside the gene matches. Per germline, CDR1 SNHLY and CDR2 FYNNEI. The CDR3 contains 12 residues. The CDR3 here is CASSGAGGPQYF. The CDR3 nucleotides are TGTGCCAGCAGTGGGGCGGGGGGGCCACAGTACTTC.

The rearrangement uses TRBV4-1 and TRBJ2-7, with TRBD2 identical over 7 bases. Germline V gives CDR1 MGHRA, CDR2 YSYEKL. V was pared by 1 base and J by 2 bases, with 8 bases of the junction left unmatched. This CDR3 contains 16 residues. CDR3 DNA sequence: TGCGCCAGCAGCCAAGGTGGGGGAGGGCTACCCTACGAGCAGTACTTC. It yields the protein CASSQGGGGLPYEQYF.

The chain uses TRBV6-5 and TRBJ2-7; D is undetermined. V dropped 9 bases and J dropped 0 bases, with 15 bases sitting between them. The CDR3 is made up of 14 amino acids. Germline CDR1 reads MNHEY; CDR2 reads SVGAGI. The CDR3 loop is CASHYGFPSYEQYF. CDR3 DNA sequence: TGTGCCAGTCATTATGGATTCCCCTCCTACGAGCAGTACTTC.

The chain is built from TRBV13 and TRBJ1-1, with a tentative D call TRBD1 (5 bases). The CDR3 length is 15 residues. Deletions cut 5 bases from V and 5 bases from J, with 18 bases between. Germline values: CDR1 PRHDT, CDR2 FYEKMQ (reference sequence). The CDR3 region is CASSPPRVLRTEAFF. CDR3 bases: TGTGCCAGCAGCCCACCCAGGGTATTACGGACTGAAGCTTTCTTT.

The chain links TRBV5-1 to TRBJ2-7, with a tentative D call TRBD2 (6 bases). Germline values: CDR1 SGHRS, CDR2 YFSETQ. The V gene lost 0 bases and the J gene lost 1 base, with 11 bases spanning the gap. This CDR3 comprises 15 residues. Here the CDR3 DNA reads TGCGCCAGCAGCTTGGTTGGCGGGGCTTCCTACGAGCAGTACTTC. Amino acids: CASSLVGGASYEQYF.

The J gene is TRBJ2-7, the V gene TRBV6-6; D possibly corresponds to TRBD2 (6 bases). The CDR3 contains 14 residues. CDR1 MNHNY and CDR2 SVGAGI come from the germline V gene (reference sequence). Trimming stripped 0 bases from V and 2 bases from J, with 8 bases between. Here the CDR3 DNA reads TGTGCCAGCAGTTACTCGGGGGGACCCTACGAGCAGTACTTC. Its translation is CASSYSGGPYEQYF.

Ten or more counts support this clone. V is TRBV9 and J is TRBJ2-2; TRBD1 matches at 9 bases. Germline V gene data show CDR1 as SGDLS and CDR2 as YYNGEE. After removal of 10 bases from V and 1 base from J, the junction contained 2 bases not matched to a gene. This CDR3 has 13 residues. The CDR3 spells CASGQGNTGELFF. In DNA, the CDR3 is TGTGCCTCGGGACAGGGGAACACCGGGGAGCTGTTTTTT.

The rearrangement joins TRBV2 to TRBJ2-1; D possibly corresponds to TRBD2 (5 bases). The germline CDR1 and CDR2 sequences are SNHLY and FYNNEI. The CDR3 runs to 13 residues. V gave up 8 bases and J gave up 4 bases, with 12 bases separating them. The chain's CDR3 is CASQREKYNEQFF. CDR3 sequence (DNA): TGTGCCAGCCAACGGGAAAAATACAATGAGCAGTTCTTC.